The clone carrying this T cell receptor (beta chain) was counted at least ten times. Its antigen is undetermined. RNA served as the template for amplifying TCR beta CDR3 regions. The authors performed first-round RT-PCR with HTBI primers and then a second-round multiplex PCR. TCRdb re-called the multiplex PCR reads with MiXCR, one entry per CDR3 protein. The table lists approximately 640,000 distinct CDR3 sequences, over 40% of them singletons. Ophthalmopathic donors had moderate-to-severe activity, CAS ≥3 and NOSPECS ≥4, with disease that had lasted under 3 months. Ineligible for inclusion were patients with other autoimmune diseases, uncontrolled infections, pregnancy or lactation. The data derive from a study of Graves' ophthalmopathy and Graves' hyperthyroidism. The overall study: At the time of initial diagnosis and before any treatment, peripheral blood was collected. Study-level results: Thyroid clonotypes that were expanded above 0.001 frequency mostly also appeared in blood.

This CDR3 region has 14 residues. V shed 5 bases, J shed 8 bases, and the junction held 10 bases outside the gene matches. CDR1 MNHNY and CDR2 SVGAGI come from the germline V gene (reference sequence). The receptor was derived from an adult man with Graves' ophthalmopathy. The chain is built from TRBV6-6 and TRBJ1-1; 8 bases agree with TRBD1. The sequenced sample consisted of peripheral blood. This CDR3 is CASSESTGDQEAFF. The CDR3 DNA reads TGTGCCAGCAGTGAATCGACAGGGGATCAAGAAGCTTTCTTT.